A selection of T cell receptor beta chains follows, all from one sample in a study of T cell responses to AZD1222 COVID-19 vaccine. Sequencing was performed with immunoSEQ multiplex PCR; in TCRdb, only in-frame clones are kept and a portion is missing. This repertoire shows 150,000 to 200,000 clones, 85% to 90% found once; its top ten account for about 6%. Sequences were derived from peripheral blood, sampled on day 0 of AZD1222 vaccination. These receptors all stem from an adult in good health. CDR3s include the opening cysteine and the closing phenylalanine or tryptophan.

V,CDR3
TRBV19,CASSYSGGTPSTDTQYF
TRBV10-3,CAISEVDRAFSPLHF
TRBV29-1,CSVGEQGGDQPQHF
TRBV23-1,CALGVPMMGQAYEQYF
TRBV28,CASSFHRVVRGQPQHF
TRBV6-5,CASSYSGGPSYEQYF
TRBV9,CASSVHGGPYEQYF
TRBV6-5,CASSYAYRAGDTQYF
TRBV6-6,CASSTGQQMGYGYTF
TRBV7-6,CASSLVTGAGELFF
TRBV6-1,CASSDSGDRASYEQYF
TRBV5-1,CASSGTQNLNTGELFF
TRBV4-1,CASSQDSSGYSYNEQFF
TRBV2,CAGHRGGNEKLFF
TRBV19,CASRNGRGNTGELFF
TRBV5-1,CASSLASGARETQYF
TRBV7-9,CASSFPTSGSDEQFF
TRBV3-1/TRBV3-2,CASSSLRTGGRYGYTF
TRBV4-2,CASSQVAGNTDTQYF
TRBV28,CASSFRDSFGYEQYF
TRBV6-1,CASSETGAGANEKLFF
TRBV6-1,CASSEVGQVAYEQYF
TRBV5-1,CASSLRGVAESNTGELFF
TRBV6-2/TRBV6-3,CASSPGTGTNEKLFF
TRBV19,CASSIVTGLAKNIQYF
TRBV5-8,CASSSAGFTEAFF
TRBV18,CASSPQKGPGNTIYF
TRBV10-3,CAIGGTGGREDTEAFF
TRBV19,CASSIRVPSEANEKLFF
TRBV2,CASSGTGGSMGNTIYF
TRBV7-3,CASSPTGRENEQFF
TRBV3-1/TRBV3-2,CASSQTIRPDQPQHF
TRBV4-3,CASSQDYYNEQFF
TRBV3-1/TRBV3-2,CASSQLRGGENSPLHF
TRBV30,CAWSGGTGQETQYF